Sequencing of this TCR beta chain was carried out in a study of siplizumab effects on memory and regulatory T cells. Study results and limitations: Proliferating Tregs taken from siplizumab cultures were not shown to have a confirmed suppressive function. Poor capture below about 10^-5 frequency left most alloreactive clones unmapped to unstimulated subsets.

A single count supports this clone. Its antigen remains unidentified. CDR1 is MDHEN and CDR2 is SYDVKM in the germline V gene. This CDR3 comprises 14 residues. Assays examined roughly 9.2 x 10^4 TCR templates per sample. TCRdb keeps only in-frame clones here, not all; method: immunoSEQ multiplex PCR. The sample consists of approximately 100,000 clones, 85% to 95% of them appearing once. The receptor comes from a human donor in good health. V is TRBV28 and J is TRBJ2-5, with D possibly being TRBD1 or TRBD2 (5 bases each). Near its end, the DNA agrees better with TRBJ2-7, so the J call may be wrong. The sequencing input was non-Treg CD4+ T cells sorted from blood. The CDR3 loop is CASRSTGTGYEQYF. In DNA, the CDR3 is TGTGCCAGCAGATCGACCGGGACCGGTTACGAGCAGTACTTC.